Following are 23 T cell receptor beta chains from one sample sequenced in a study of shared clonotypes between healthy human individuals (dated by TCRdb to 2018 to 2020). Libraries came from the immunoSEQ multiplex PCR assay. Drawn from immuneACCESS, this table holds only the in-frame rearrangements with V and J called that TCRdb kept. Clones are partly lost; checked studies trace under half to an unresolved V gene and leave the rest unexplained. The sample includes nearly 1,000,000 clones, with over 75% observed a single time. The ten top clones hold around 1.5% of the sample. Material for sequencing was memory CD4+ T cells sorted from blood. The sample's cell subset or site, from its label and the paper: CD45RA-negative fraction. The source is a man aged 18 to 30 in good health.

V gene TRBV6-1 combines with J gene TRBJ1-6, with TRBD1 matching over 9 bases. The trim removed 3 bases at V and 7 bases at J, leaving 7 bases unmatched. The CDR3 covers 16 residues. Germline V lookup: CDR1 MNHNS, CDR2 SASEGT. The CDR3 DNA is TGTGCCAGCAGTGATCAAGGGACAGGGATAAATTCACCCCTCCACTTT. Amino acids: CASSDQGTGINSPLHF.

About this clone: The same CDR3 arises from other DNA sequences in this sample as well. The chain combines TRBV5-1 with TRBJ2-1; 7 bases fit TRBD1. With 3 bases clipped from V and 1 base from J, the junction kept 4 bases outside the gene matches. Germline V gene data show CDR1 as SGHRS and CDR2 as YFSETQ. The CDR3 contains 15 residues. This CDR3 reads CASSSGQVSYNEQFF. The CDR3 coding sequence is TGCGCCAGCAGCTCTGGACAGGTTTCCTACAATGAGCAGTTCTTC.

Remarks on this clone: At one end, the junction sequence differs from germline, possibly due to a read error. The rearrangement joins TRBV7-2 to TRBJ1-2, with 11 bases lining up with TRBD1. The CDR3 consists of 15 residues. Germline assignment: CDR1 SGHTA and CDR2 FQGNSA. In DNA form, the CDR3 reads TGTGCCAGCAGTAAGGAGGGTGGACAGGGGGCTGGCTATACCTTC. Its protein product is CASSKEGGQGAGYTF.

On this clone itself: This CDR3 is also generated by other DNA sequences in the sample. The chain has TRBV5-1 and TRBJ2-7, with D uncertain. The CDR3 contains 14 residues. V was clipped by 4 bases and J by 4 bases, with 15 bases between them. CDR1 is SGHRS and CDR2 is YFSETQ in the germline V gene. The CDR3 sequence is CASSPPGLGYEQYF. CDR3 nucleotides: TGCGCCAGCAGCCCCCCTGGGCTTGGGTACGAGCAGTACTTC.

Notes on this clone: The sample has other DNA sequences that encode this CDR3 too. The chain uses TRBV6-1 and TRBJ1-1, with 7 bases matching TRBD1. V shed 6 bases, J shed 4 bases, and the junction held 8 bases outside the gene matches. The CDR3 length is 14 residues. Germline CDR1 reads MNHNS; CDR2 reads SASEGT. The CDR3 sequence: CASSLRGGGTEAFF. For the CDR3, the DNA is TGTGCCAGCAGCCTCAGGGGGGGTGGCACTGAAGCTTTCTTT.

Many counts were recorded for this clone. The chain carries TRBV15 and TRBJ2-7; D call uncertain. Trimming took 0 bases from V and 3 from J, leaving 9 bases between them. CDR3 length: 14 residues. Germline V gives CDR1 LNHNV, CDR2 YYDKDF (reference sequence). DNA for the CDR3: TGTGCCACCAGCAGAGATGGCGCAGTCTACGAGCAGTACTTC. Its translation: CATSRDGAVYEQYF.

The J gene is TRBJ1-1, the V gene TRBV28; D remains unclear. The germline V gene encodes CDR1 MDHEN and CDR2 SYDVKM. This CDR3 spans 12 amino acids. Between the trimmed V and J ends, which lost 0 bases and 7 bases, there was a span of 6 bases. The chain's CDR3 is CASSLWSYEAFF. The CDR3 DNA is TGTGCCAGCAGTTTATGGAGTTATGAAGCTTTCTTT.

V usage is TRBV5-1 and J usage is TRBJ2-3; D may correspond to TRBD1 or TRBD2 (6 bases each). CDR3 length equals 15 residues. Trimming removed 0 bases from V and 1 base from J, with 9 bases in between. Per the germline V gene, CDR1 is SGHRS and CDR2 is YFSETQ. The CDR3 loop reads CASSLAGARTDTQYF. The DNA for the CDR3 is TGCGCCAGCAGCTTGGCGGGGGCCCGCACAGATACGCAGTATTTT.

The DNA for the CDR3 is TGTGCCAGCAGCACCCAGGGCGGCGCCGCCTACGAGCAGTACTTC. Protein product: CASSTQGGAAYEQYF. The V and J genes are TRBV5-5 and TRBJ2-7; D may be TRBD1 (5 bases). This CDR3 is built from 15 residues. Germline-derived CDR1 and CDR2 are SGHKS and YYEKEE (reference sequence). Trimming stripped 4 bases from V and 2 bases from J, with 16 bases between.

This chain's CDR3 is CASSLGQDRSGNTIYF. CDR3 nucleotides: TGTGCCAGCTCCCTAGGACAGGACCGCTCTGGAAACACCATATATTTT. This chain joins TRBV18 and TRBJ1-3; 7 nucleotides align to TRBD1. The length of the CDR3 is 16 residues. V lost 6 bases to trimming and J lost 0 bases; unmatched junction nucleotides: 8. CDR1 and CDR2 (germline): KGHSH, LQKENI.

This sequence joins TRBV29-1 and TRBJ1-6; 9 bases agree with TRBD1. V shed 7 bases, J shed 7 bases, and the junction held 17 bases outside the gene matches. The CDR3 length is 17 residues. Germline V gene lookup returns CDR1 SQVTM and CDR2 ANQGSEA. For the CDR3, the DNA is TGCAGCGCGCCCGGGGACAGGGTCGTGCAAGGAAATTCACCCCTCCACTTT. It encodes CSAPGDRVVQGNSPLHF.

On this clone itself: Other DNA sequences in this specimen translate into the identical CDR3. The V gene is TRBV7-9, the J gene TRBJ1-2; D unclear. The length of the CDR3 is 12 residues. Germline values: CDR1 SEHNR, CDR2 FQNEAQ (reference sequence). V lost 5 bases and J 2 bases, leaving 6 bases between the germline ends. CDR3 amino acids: CASSGENYGYTF. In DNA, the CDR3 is TGTGCCAGCAGCGGTGAGAACTATGGCTACACCTTC. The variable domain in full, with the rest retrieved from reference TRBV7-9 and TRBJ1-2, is DTGVSQNPRHKITKRGQNVTFRCDPISEHNRLYWYRQTLGQGPEFLTYFQNEAQLEKSRLLSDRFSAERPKGSFSTLEIQRTEQGDSAMYLCASSGENYGYTFGSGTRLTVV.

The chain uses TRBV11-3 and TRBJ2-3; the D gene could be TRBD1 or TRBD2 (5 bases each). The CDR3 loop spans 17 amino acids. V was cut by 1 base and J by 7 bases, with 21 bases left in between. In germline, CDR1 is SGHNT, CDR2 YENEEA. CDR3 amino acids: CASSLAPGGGSLHTQYF. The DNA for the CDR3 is TGTGCCAGCAGCTTAGCGCCGGGTGGGGGTTCGCTCCATACGCAGTATTTT.

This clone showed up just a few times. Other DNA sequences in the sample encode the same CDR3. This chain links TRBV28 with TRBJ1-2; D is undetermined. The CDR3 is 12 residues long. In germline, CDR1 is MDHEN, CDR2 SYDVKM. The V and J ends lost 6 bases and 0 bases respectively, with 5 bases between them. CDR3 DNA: TGTGCCAGCAGCCGATCTAACTATGGCTACACCTTC. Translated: CASSRSNYGYTF.

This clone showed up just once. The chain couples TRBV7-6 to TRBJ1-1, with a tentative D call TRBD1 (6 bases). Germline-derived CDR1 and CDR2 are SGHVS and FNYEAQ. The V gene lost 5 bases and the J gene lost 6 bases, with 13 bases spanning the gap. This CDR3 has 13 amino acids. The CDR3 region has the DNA TGTGCCAGCAGCACAGGGATGGGGTCTGAAGCTTTCTTT. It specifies CASSTGMGSEAFF.

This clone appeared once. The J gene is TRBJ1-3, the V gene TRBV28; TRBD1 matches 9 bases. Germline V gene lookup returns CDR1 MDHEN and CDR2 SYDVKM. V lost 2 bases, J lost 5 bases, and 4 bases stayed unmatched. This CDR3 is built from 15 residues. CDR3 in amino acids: CASSLGGTGRNTIYF. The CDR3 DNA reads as TGTGCCAGCAGTTTAGGGGGGACAGGGCGAAACACCATATATTTT. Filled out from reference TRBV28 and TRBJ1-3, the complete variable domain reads DVKVTQSSRYLVKRTGEKVFLECVQDMDHENMFWYRQDPGLGLRLIYFSYDVKMKEKGDIPEGYSVSREKKERFSLILESASTNQTSMYLCASSLGGTGRNTIYFGEGSWLTVV.

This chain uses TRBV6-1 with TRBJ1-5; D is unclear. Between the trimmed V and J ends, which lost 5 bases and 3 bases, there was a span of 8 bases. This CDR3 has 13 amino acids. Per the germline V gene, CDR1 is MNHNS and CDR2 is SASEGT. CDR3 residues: CASSPNTNQPQHF. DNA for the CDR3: TGTGCCAGCAGTCCCAACACCAATCAGCCCCAGCATTTT.

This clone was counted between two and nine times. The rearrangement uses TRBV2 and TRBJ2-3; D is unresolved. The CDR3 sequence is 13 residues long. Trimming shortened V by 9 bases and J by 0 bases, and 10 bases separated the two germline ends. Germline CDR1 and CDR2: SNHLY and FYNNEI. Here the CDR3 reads CASTWISTDTQYF. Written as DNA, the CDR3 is TGTGCCAGTACGTGGATCAGCACAGATACGCAGTATTTT.

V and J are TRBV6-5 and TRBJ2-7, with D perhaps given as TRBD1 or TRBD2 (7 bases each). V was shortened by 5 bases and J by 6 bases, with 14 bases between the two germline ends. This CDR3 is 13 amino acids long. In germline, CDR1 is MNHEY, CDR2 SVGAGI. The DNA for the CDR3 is TGTGCCAGCAGTCGGCAGGGGGGGCTCGAGCAGTACTTC. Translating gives CASSRQGGLEQYF.

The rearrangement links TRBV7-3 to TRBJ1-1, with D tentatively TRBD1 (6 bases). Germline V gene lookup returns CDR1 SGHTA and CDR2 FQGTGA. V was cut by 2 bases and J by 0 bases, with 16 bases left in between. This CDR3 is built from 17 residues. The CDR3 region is CASSLYPLQGMNTEAFF. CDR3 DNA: TGTGCCAGCAGCTTATATCCTCTACAGGGCATGAACACTGAAGCTTTCTTT.

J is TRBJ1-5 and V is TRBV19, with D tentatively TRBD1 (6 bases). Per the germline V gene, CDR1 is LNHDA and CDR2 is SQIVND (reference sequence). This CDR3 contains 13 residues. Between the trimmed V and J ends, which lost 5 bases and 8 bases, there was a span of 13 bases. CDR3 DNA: TGTGCCAGTAGTCGGGGGGCGAAGGAGCCCCAGCATTTT. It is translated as CASSRGAKEPQHF.

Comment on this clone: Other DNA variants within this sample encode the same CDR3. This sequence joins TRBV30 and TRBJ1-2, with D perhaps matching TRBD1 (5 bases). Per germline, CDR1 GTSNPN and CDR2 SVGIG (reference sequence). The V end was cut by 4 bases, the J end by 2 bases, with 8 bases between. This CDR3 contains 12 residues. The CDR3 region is CAWTGRNYGYTF. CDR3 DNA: TGTGCCTGGACAGGGCGAAACTATGGCTACACCTTC. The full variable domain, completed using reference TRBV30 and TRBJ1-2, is SQTIHQWPATLVQPVGSPLSLECTVEGTSNPNLYWYRQAAGRGLQLLFYSVGIGQISSEVPQNLSASRPQDRQFILSSKKLLLSDSGFYLCAWTGRNYGYTFGSGTRLTVV.

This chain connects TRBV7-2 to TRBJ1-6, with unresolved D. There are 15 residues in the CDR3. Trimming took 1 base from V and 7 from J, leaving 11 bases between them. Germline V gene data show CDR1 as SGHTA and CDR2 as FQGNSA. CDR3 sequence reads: CASSLVPRENSPLHF. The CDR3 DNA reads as TGTGCCAGCAGCTTAGTACCAAGAGAAAATTCACCCCTCCACTTT.